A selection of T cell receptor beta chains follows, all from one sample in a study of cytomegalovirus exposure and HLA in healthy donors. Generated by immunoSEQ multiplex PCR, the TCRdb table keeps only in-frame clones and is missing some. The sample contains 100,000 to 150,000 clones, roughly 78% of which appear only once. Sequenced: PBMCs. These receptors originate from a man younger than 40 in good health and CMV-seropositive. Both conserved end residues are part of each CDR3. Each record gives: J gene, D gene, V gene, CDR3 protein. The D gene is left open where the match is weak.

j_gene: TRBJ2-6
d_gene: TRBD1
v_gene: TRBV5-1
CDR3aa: CASRDRVSSGANVLTF

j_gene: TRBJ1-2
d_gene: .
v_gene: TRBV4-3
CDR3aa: CASSPWGGGDHSNYGYTF

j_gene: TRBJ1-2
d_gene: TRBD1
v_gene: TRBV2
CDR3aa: CASSPGGGYTF

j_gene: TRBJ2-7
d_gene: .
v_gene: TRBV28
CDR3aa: CASSLTSPWEYEQYF

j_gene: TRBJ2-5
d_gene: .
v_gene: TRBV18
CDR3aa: CASSPLGTAQETQYF

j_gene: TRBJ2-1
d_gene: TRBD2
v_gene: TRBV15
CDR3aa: CATSREGLAASSYNEQFF

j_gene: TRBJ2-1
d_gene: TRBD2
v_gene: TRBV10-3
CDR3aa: CAISEGGLDSYNEQFF

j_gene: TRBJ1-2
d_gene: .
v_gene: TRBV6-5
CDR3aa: CASRPLLGGSYGYTF

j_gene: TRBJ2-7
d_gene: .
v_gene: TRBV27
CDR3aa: CASSFGLVGDYEQYF

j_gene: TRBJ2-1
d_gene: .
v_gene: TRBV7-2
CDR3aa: CASSLARGSDEQFF

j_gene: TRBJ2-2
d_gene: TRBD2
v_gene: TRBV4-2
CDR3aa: CASSRLGTSGSGELFF

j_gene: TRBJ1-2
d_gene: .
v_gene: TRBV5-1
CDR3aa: CASSLPGQLGDYTF

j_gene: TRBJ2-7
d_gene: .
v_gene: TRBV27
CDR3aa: CASSQGTEQYF

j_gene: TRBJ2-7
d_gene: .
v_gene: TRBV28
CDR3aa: CASTRLALSYEQYF

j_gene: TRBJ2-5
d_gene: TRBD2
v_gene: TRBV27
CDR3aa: CASSRAGEGETQYF

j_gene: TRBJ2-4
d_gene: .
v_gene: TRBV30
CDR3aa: CAFGEVGNIQYF

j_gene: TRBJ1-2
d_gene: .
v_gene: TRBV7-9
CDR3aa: CASSGSGGGYTF

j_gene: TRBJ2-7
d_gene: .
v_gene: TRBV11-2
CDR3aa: CASSPDTTSSYEQYF

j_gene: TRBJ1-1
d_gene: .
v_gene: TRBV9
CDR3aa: CASSVVGASTEAFF

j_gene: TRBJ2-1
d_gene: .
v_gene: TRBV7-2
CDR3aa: CASGGLDAPEQFF

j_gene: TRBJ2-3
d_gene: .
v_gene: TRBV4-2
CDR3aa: CASSQELLLPSTDTQYF

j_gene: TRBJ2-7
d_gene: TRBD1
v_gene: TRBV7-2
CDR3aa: CASSLVGRQGPTYEQYF

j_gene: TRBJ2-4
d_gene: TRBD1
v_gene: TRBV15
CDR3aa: CATSRDPGGGLDIQYF

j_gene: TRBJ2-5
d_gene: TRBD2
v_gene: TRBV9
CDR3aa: CASSVASSGQETQYF

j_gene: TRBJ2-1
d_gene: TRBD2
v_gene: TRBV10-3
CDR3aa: CAISEPSGLSSYNEQFF

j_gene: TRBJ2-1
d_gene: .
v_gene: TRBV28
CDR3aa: CASSPIGGYNEQFF

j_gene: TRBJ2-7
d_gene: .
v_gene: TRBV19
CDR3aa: CASSRGVQDEQYF

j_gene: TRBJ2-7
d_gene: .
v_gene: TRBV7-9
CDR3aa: CASSSLGSSYEQYF

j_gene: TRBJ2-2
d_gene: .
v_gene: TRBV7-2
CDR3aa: CASSSRGTNTGELFF

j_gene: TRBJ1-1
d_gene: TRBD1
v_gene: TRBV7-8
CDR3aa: CASSPSAGGLNTEAFF

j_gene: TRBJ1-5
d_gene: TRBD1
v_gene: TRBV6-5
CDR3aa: CASSIQGVGQPQHF

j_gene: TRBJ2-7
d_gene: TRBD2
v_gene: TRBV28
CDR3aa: CASSFYGSGRKPYEQYF